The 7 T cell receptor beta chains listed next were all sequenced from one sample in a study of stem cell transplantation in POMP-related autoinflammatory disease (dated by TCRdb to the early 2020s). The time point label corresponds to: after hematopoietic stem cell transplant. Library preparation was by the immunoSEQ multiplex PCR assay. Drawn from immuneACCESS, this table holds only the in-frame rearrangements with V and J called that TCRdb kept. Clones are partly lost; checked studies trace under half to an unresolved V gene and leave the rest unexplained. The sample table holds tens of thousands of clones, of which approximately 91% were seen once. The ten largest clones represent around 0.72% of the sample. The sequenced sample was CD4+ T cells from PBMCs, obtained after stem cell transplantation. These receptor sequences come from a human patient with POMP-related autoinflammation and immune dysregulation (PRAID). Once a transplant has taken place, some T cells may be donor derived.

CDR3: CASSLGLQGETQYF. The CDR3 region has the DNA TGCGCCAGCAGCTTGGGCCTCCAGGGAGAGACCCAGTACTTC. The J gene is TRBJ2-5, the V gene TRBV5-1; possible D gene TRBD1, 5 bases. Germline V gives CDR1 SGHRS, CDR2 YFSETQ. The CDR3 contains 14 residues. V was pared by 0 bases and J by 4 bases, with 10 bases between.

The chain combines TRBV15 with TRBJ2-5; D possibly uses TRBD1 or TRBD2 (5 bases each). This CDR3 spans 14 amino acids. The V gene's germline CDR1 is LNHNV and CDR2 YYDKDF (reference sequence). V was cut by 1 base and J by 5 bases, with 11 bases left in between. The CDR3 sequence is CATSRGDVRETQYF. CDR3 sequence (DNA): TGTGCCACCAGCAGAGGGGACGTACGGGAGACCCAGTACTTC.

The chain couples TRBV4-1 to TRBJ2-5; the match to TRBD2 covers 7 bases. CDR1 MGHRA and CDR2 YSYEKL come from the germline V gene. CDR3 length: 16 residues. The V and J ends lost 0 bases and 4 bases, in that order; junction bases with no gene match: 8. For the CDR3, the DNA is TGCGCCAGCAGCCAAGAGGCGGCGGGAGTCGGAGAGACCCAGTACTTC. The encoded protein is CASSQEAAGVGETQYF.

CDR3 amino acids: CASSPLEAVTGRGDTQYF. The CDR3 nucleotides read TGTGCCAGCTCCCCGCTAGAAGCAGTAACAGGGAGGGGAGATACGCAGTATTTT. This chain connects TRBV18 to TRBJ2-3; TRBD2 is a possible D gene (7 bases). CDR1 is KGHSH, CDR2 LQKENI, per germline. V shed 6 bases and J shed 5 bases, with 27 bases lying between them. The CDR3 loop spans 18 amino acids. The variable domain in full, with the rest retrieved from reference TRBV18 and TRBJ2-3, is NAGVMQNPRHLVRRRGQEARLRCSPMKGHSHVYWYRQLPEEGLKFMVYLQKENIIDESGMPKERFSAEFPKEGPSILRIQQVVRGDSAAYFCASSPLEAVTGRGDTQYFGPGTRLTVL.

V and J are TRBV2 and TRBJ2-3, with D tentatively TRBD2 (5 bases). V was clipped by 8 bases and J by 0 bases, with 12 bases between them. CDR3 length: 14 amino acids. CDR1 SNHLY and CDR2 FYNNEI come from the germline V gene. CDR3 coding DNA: TGTGCCAGCTTGCTTGAGCGGAGCACAGATACGCAGTATTTT. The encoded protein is CASLLERSTDTQYF.

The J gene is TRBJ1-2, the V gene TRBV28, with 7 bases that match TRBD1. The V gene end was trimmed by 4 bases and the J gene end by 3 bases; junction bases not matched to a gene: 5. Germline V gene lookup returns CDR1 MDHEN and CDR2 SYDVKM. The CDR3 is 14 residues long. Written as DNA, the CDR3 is TGTGCCAGCAGTTCCGTCCAGGGGGACTATGGCTACACCTTC. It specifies CASSSVQGDYGYTF.

The chain's CDR3 is CASSTQGTENEKLFF. The CDR3 nucleotides read TGTGCCAGCTCAACACAGGGGACGGAGAATGAAAAACTGTTTTTT. The chain couples TRBV18 to TRBJ1-4, with 7 bases lining up with TRBD1. The germline V gene encodes CDR1 KGHSH and CDR2 LQKENI. Germline trimming cut 5 bases from V and 5 bases from J; bases unmatched to any gene: 8. The CDR3 extends over 15 amino acids.